One and the same sample provided the 24 T cell receptor beta chains below, sequenced in a study of cytomegalovirus exposure and HLA in healthy donors. PCR amplification relied on 60 Vbeta primers (plus 13 Jbeta primers). TCRdb's table, derived via immunoSEQ multiplex PCR, lists solely in-frame clones and lacks some. Of about 130,000 clones in the sample, around 78% were seen once. Sequenced: PBMCs. Receptors originate from a woman between 50 and 59 years old in good health and CMV-seronegative.

The rearrangement joins TRBV7-9 to TRBJ1-2; no reliable D call. CDR1 SEHNR and CDR2 FQNEAQ come from the germline V gene (reference sequence). Trimming pared 0 bases from V and 8 bases from J, leaving 16 bases between. This CDR3 has 15 amino acids. The CDR3 here is CASSLAWADAGGYTF. The CDR3 DNA follows: TGTGCCAGCAGCTTAGCATGGGCTGACGCTGGCGGCTACACCTTC.

CDR3 in DNA: TGTGCCAGCAGCCGCGGCGGTAATAGCTATGGCTACACCTTC. Translated: CASSRGGNSYGYTF. This chain links TRBV6-5 with TRBJ1-2; D not certain. Germline loops: CDR1 MNHEY, CDR2 SVGAGI. This CDR3 comprises 14 residues. The V gene lost 6 bases and the J gene lost 4 bases, with 15 bases spanning the gap.

The chain couples TRBV7-3 to TRBJ2-1; D possibly corresponds to TRBD1 (5 bases). The length of the CDR3 is 13 residues. Germline CDR1 SGHTA, CDR2 FQGTGA. V lost 4 bases to trimming and J lost 6 bases, with 10 bases between them. CDR3: CASSWQGSNEQFF. The CDR3 coding sequence is TGTGCCAGCAGCTGGCAGGGATCCAATGAGCAGTTCTTC. The full variable domain, completed using reference TRBV7-3 and TRBJ2-1, is GAGVSQTPSNKVTEKGKYVELRCDPISGHTALYWYRQSLGQGPEFLIYFQGTGAADDSGLPNDRFFAVRPEGSVSTLKIQRTERGDSAVYLCASSWQGSNEQFFGPGTRLTVL.

V is TRBV7-9 and J is TRBJ2-7; 8 bases agree with TRBD1. Losses at the gene ends were 6 bases for V and 1 base for J; bases not matched to a gene: 5. Germline V gives CDR1 SEHNR, CDR2 FQNEAQ (reference sequence). This CDR3 is built from 14 residues. The CDR3 sequence is CASSPRDRSYEQYV. For the CDR3, the DNA is TGTGCCAGCAGTCCCAGGGACAGGTCCTACGAGCAGTACGTC.

V is TRBV6-5 and J is TRBJ1-1, with TRBD1 matching 8 bases. CDR1 and CDR2 from the germline V gene are MNHEY and SVGAGI. The CDR3 has 13 amino acids. The V segment lost 5 bases and the J segment 10 bases; nucleotides outside the gene matches: 9. The CDR3 spells CASSKDRALGAFF. CDR3 in DNA: TGTGCCAGCAGTAAGGACAGGGCGCTTGGAGCTTTCTTT.

V gene TRBV5-4 combines with J gene TRBJ2-2; D may be TRBD2 (7 bases). The germline V and J ends were trimmed by 0 bases and 2 bases, with 8 bases remaining between them. In germline, CDR1 is SGHNT, CDR2 YYREEE (reference sequence). The CDR3 extends over 15 amino acids. CDR3 amino acids: CASSLAGGNTGELFF. CDR3 bases: TGTGCCAGCAGCTTGGCGGGGGGCAACACCGGGGAGCTGTTTTTT.

In its sample, this clone was seen once. For the CDR3, the DNA is TGCGCCAGCAGCCAAGGTCCCCTAGCGGCCTACAATGAGCAGTTCTTC. As protein: CASSQGPLAAYNEQFF. The V gene is TRBV4-3, the J gene TRBJ2-1; 7 bases align to TRBD2. Looked up from germline, CDR1 is LGHNA and CDR2 is YSLEER. This CDR3 has 16 residues. Trimming took 1 base from V and 2 from J; bases not matched to a gene: 5.

The V and J genes are TRBV10-2 and TRBJ2-6, with D perhaps matching TRBD1 (5 bases). The length of the CDR3 is 16 residues. Per germline, CDR1 WSHSY and CDR2 SAAADI. Trimming left V 7 bases short and J 0 bases short, with 13 bases between. The CDR3 region has the DNA TGCGCCAGCACGGCAGGGCTGGGCTCTGGGGCCAACGTCCTGACTTTC. This codes for CASTAGLGSGANVLTF.

The chain couples TRBV30 to TRBJ1-1; unclear D gene. The CDR3 runs to 10 residues. V lost 8 bases and J lost 6, with 10 bases in between. Germline CDR1 and CDR2: GTSNPN and SVGIG (reference sequence). The CDR3 loop reads CALGPPEAFF. As DNA, the CDR3 is TGTGCCCTGGGCCCCCCTGAAGCTTTCTTT.

This chain uses TRBV4-1 with TRBJ2-1; D is perhaps TRBD2 (5 bases). The V gene lost 4 bases and the J gene lost 10 bases, with 14 bases spanning the gap. The CDR3 totals 13 residues. Germline V gene lookup returns CDR1 MGHRA and CDR2 YSYEKL. The CDR3 DNA is TGCGCCAGCAGCCCCCCTCCGGGCGGGGAGCAGTTCTTC. Translating it yields CASSPPPGGEQFF.

The genes are TRBV30 and TRBJ2-3; TRBD2 is a possible D gene (5 bases). V shed 0 bases and J shed 0 bases, with 10 bases lying between them. The CDR3 has 15 amino acids. Germline V gene lookup returns CDR1 GTSNPN and CDR2 SVGIG (reference sequence). The CDR3 sequence is CAWSVRGSSTDTQYF. In DNA form, the CDR3 reads TGTGCCTGGAGTGTACGGGGATCTAGCACAGATACGCAGTATTTT.

V and J are TRBV25-1 and TRBJ1-1; TRBD1 aligns across 7 bases. J gave up 7 bases and V 8 bases, and 7 bases lay outside the gene matches. The CDR3 totals 12 residues. Germline lookup yields CDR1 MGHDK and CDR2 SYGVNS. The CDR3 region is CASGDRLIEAFF. DNA of the CDR3: TGTGCCAGCGGGGACAGACTGATTGAAGCTTTCTTT.

This clone was recorded a few times. V and J are TRBV5-6 and TRBJ2-7, with TRBD1 identical over 7 bases. Per the germline V gene, CDR1 is SGHDT and CDR2 is YYEEEE. Unmatched junction bases numbered 9, after V lost 2 bases and J lost 4 bases. The CDR3 is 15 amino acids. The CDR3 sequence: CASSFQQGLRYEQYV. The CDR3 coding sequence is TGTGCCAGCAGCTTCCAACAGGGGTTGAGATACGAGCAGTACGTC.

This chain joins TRBV5-4 and TRBJ2-1; TRBD2 aligns across 15 bases. The trim removed 4 bases at V and 7 bases at J, leaving 9 bases unmatched. CDR1 is SGHNT and CDR2 is YYREEE in the germline V gene (reference sequence). CDR3 size: 17 residues. CDR3 sequence reads: CASSGRTSGRGGNEQFF. The CDR3 region has the DNA TGTGCCAGCAGCGGAAGGACTAGCGGGAGGGGGGGAAATGAGCAGTTCTTC.

V usage is TRBV7-9 and J usage is TRBJ1-4, with D possibly matching TRBD1 (6 bases). Germline V gives CDR1 SEHNR, CDR2 FQNEAQ (reference sequence). The V end was cut by 7 bases, the J end by 8 bases, with 11 bases between. This CDR3 has 12 residues. The CDR3 loop reads CASTYRDEKLFF. Here the CDR3 DNA reads TGTGCCAGCACTTACAGGGACGAAAAACTGTTTTTT. Drawing the rest from reference TRBV7-9 and TRBJ1-4, the complete variable domain is DTGVSQNPRHKITKRGQNVTFRCDPISEHNRLYWYRQTLGQGPEFLTYFQNEAQLEKSRLLSDRFSAERPKGSFSTLEIQRTEQGDSAMYLCASTYRDEKLFFGSGTQLSVL.

With respect to this clone: The junction differs from germline at one of its ends, possibly a read error. At the DNA level, this CDR3 is encoded by other sequences in the same sample as well. The chain uses TRBV4-1 and TRBJ1-1; TRBD1 might be the D (5 bases). CDR1 and CDR2 from the germline V gene are MGHRA and YSYEKL. The CDR3 extends over 14 amino acids. CDR3 nucleotide sequence: TGCGCCAGCAGCCAAGAGCCAGGGCACACCGAAGCTTTCTTT. This sequence encodes CASSQEPGHTEAFF.

This clone was counted between two and nine times. The chain carries TRBV6-5 and TRBJ1-3; D ambiguous. The CDR3 covers 11 residues. Trimming removed 5 bases at V and 7 bases at J, with 6 bases between. Germline V gives CDR1 MNHEY, CDR2 SVGAGI. CDR3 in amino acids: CASSTRNTIYF. In DNA, the CDR3 is TGTGCCAGCAGTACGCGGAACACCATATATTTT.

This rearrangement joins TRBV7-9 to TRBJ2-7; TRBD1 aligns across 7 bases. This CDR3 is 15 amino acids long. V shed 5 bases, J shed 1 base, and the junction held 8 bases outside the gene matches. Germline V gene sequence: CDR1 SEHNR, CDR2 FQNEAQ (reference sequence). In DNA, the CDR3 is TGTGCCAGCAGCCTTTACAGGGGCGCGTCCTACGAGCAGTACTTC. This gives the protein CASSLYRGASYEQYF.

V is TRBV6-1 and J is TRBJ2-7; the match to TRBD1 covers 11 bases. The germline V gene encodes CDR1 MNHNS and CDR2 SASEGT. The CDR3 is 14 residues long. V lost 4 bases to trimming and J lost 3 bases; unmatched junction nucleotides: 2. The CDR3 region is CASSGGTGGYEQYV. In DNA form, the CDR3 reads TGTGCCAGCAGTGGCGGGACAGGGGGCTACGAGCAGTACGTC.

This chain links TRBV19 with TRBJ1-2; weak D call: TRBD1 (5 bases). The CDR3 runs to 17 residues. Looked up from germline, CDR1 is LNHDA and CDR2 is SQIVND (reference sequence). V gave up 5 bases and J gave up 2 bases, with 21 bases separating them. The CDR3 DNA is TGTGCCAGTAGTGCCGAAATGGGGGGGAAATGGAACTATGGCTACACCTTC. Protein product: CASSAEMGGKWNYGYTF.

The count of this clone is one. The genes are TRBV11-2 and TRBJ1-3; D ambiguous. The CDR3 runs to 16 residues. The V and J ends lost 5 bases and 3 bases respectively, with 17 bases between them. From germline, CDR1 is SGHAT and CDR2 FQNNGV. Written as DNA, the CDR3 is TGTGCCAGCAGCCGCCAGACTACATCTTATGGAAACACCATATATTTT. Protein: CASSRQTTSYGNTIYF.

This chain connects TRBV6-6 to TRBJ1-1; D perhaps matches TRBD1 (5 bases). This CDR3 is 14 amino acids long. V lost 2 bases and J lost 1, with 8 bases in between. Germline CDR1 is MNHNY and CDR2 is SVGAGI (reference sequence). CDR3 amino acids: CASSYQGENTEAFF. CDR3 DNA sequence: TGTGCCAGCAGTTACCAAGGGGAGAACACTGAAGCTTTCTTT.

This clone is medium-sized by share. The chain links TRBV6-6 to TRBJ1-4; no definite D call. Germline lookup yields CDR1 MNHNY and CDR2 SVGAGI (reference sequence). V was pared by 2 bases and J by 7 bases, with 11 bases between. This CDR3 region has 14 residues. Here the CDR3 reads CASSYRGMGEKLFF. In DNA form, the CDR3 reads TGTGCCAGCAGTTACCGAGGGATGGGTGAAAAACTGTTTTTT.

The V call is TRBV4-2, the J call TRBJ2-5, with a tentative D call TRBD2 (6 bases). Germline V gene data show CDR1 as LGHNA and CDR2 as YNFKEQ. The CDR3 runs to 17 residues. The germline V and J ends were trimmed by 3 bases and 5 bases, with 22 bases remaining between them. CDR3 amino acids: CASSQGAFAEGPETQYF. For the CDR3, the DNA is TGTGCCAGCAGCCAGGGAGCCTTCGCGGAGGGTCCGGAGACCCAGTACTTC.